The 31 T cell receptor beta chains listed next were all sequenced from one sample in a study of blood T cell repertoires in COVID-19. Data came from immunoSEQ multiplex PCR; TCRdb stores just in-frame clones and leaves some out. The sample lists 150,000 to 200,000 clones, around 80% occurring once. Specimen: PBMCs or T cells enriched from blood (not recorded which). The source of these receptors is a man aged 50 to 60 who had recovered from COVID-19.

V and J are TRBV7-2 and TRBJ2-3, with 11 bases identical to TRBD2. Germline CDR1 SGHTA, CDR2 FQGNSA. V trimming: 0 bases; J trimming: 3 bases; junction bases outside the gene matches: 5. The CDR3 runs 17 residues. CDR3 nucleotides: TGTGCCAGCAGCTTAGCCCTCCTAGCGGGGGGTACAGATACGCAGTATTTT. This sequence encodes CASSLALLAGGTDTQYF. Looking up the rest from reference TRBV7-2 and TRBJ2-3 gives the full variable domain: GAGVSQSPSNKVTEKGKDVELRCDPISGHTALYWYRQSLGQGLEFLIYFQGNSAPDKSGLPSDRFSAERTGGSVSTLTIQRTQQEDSAVYLCASSLALLAGGTDTQYFGPGTRLTVL.

In this sample, this clone turned up once. V gene TRBV4-1 combines with J gene TRBJ1-1; D is possibly TRBD1 (6 bases). This CDR3 region has 15 residues. V was clipped by 0 bases and J by 6 bases, with 14 bases between them. The germline V gene encodes CDR1 MGHRA and CDR2 YSYEKL. CDR3 amino acids: CASSQDMGTPPEAFF. CDR3 DNA: TGCGCCAGCAGCCAAGATATGGGGACACCCCCTGAAGCTTTCTTT.

The CDR3 bases are TGTGCCAGTAAAAGAACAGAACAAGAGACCCAGTACTTC. It is translated as CASKRTEQETQYF. This chain links TRBV6-5 with TRBJ2-5; the D is unclear. CDR1 and CDR2 (germline): MNHEY, SVGAGI. V was clipped by 9 bases and J by 2 bases, with 13 bases between them. The CDR3 totals 13 residues.

V gene TRBV28 combines with J gene TRBJ1-2, with D perhaps matching TRBD1 (6 bases). Germline-derived CDR1 and CDR2 are MDHEN and SYDVKM. This CDR3 contains 13 residues. V was trimmed by 7 bases and J by 5 bases, leaving 14 bases between them. CDR3 DNA: TGTGCCAGCACCACCGGGACAAGGTATGGCTACACCTTC. It specifies CASTTGTRYGYTF.

The chain links TRBV18 to TRBJ2-3, with 8 bases fitting TRBD2. Germline V gene lookup returns CDR1 KGHSH and CDR2 LQKENI. V shed 4 bases, J shed 0 bases, and the junction held 3 bases outside the gene matches. The CDR3 extends over 15 amino acids. CDR3 region: CASSLSSGSTDTQYF. The CDR3 bases are TGTGCCAGCTCACTATCTAGCGGGAGCACAGATACGCAGTATTTT.

This sequence joins TRBV7-9 and TRBJ2-2, with 7 bases aligning to TRBD2. The CDR3 runs to 15 residues. V trimming: 8 bases; J trimming: 6 bases; junction bases outside the gene matches: 12. CDR1 SEHNR and CDR2 FQNEAQ come from the germline V gene (reference sequence). CDR3 coding DNA: TGTGCCAGCCAATCCCGGGGGGTATCGCCCGGGGAGCTGTTTTTT. Its translation is CASQSRGVSPGELFF.

The chain joins TRBV5-4 to TRBJ1-2; tentatively, D is TRBD1 (6 bases). The CDR3 consists of 14 residues. Trimming pared 4 bases from V and 4 bases from J, leaving 14 bases between. Germline V gene sequence: CDR1 SGHNT, CDR2 YYREEE (reference sequence). The CDR3 nucleotides are TGTGCCAGCAGCCCCCGGGGGGGCGCCTATGGCTACACCTTC. Amino acid sequence: CASSPRGGAYGYTF.

The V and J genes are TRBV4-1 and TRBJ1-6; D is possibly TRBD1 (5 bases). This CDR3 contains 16 residues. Germline V gene lookup returns CDR1 MGHRA and CDR2 YSYEKL. Deletions cut 0 bases from V and 14 bases from J, with 20 bases between. In DNA form, the CDR3 reads TGCGCCAGCAGCCAAGAGAGCCACGGTCTGGGGGGGGCCCTCCACTTT. It encodes CASSQESHGLGGALHF.

This chain connects TRBV3-1 (or the pseudogene TRBV3-2) to TRBJ1-6; 7 bases are a match to TRBD1. CDR1 and CDR2 from the germline V gene are LGHDT and YNNKEL (reference sequence). This CDR3 is built from 15 residues. With V trimmed by 4 bases and J by 6 bases, 6 bases remained unmatched. The CDR3 reads CASSRRDSFNSPLHF. The DNA for the CDR3 is TGTGCCAGCAGCCGCCGGGACAGTTTTAATTCACCCCTCCACTTT.

The V and J genes are TRBV18 and TRBJ1-1; no clear D. Between the trimmed V and J ends, which lost 3 bases and 8 bases, there was a span of 10 bases. Germline loops: CDR1 KGHSH, CDR2 LQKENI. This CDR3 has 12 amino acids. The CDR3 DNA sequence: TGTGCCAGCTCACCCACGGAGAAGGAAGCTTTCTTT. This encodes CASSPTEKEAFF.

The chain has TRBV2 and TRBJ2-1; 10 bases align to TRBD1. The CDR3 covers 17 residues. Germline trimming cut 5 bases from V and 4 bases from J; bases unmatched to any gene: 11. Germline V gene sequence: CDR1 SNHLY, CDR2 FYNNEI. The CDR3 region is CASSRDRGDLGYNEQFF. The CDR3 DNA reads TGTGCCAGCAGTCGGGACAGGGGCGATTTGGGTTACAATGAGCAGTTCTTC.

This chain connects TRBV18 to TRBJ1-5; 9 bases agree with TRBD1. The length of the CDR3 is 14 residues. In germline, CDR1 is KGHSH, CDR2 LQKENI. The junction had 4 bases not matched to a gene; V was cut back by 4 bases and J by 6 bases. CDR3 in DNA: TGTGCCAGCTCACTAGGGACAGGGAGTCAGCCCCAGCATTTT. As protein: CASSLGTGSQPQHF.

The chain recombines TRBV11-2 with TRBJ1-4, with 10 positions matching TRBD1. Losses at the gene ends were 5 bases for V and 10 bases for J; bases not matched to a gene: 4. The CDR3 has 13 amino acids. Germline-derived CDR1 and CDR2 are SGHAT and FQNNGV. CDR3 sequence (DNA): TGTGCCAGCAGCGTAGGACAGGGGGTAAAACTGTTTTTT. The encoded protein is CASSVGQGVKLFF.

The gene calls are TRBV11-2 and TRBJ1-6; TRBD1 matches 7 bases. The CDR3 runs 17 residues. The trim removed 3 bases at V and 6 bases at J, leaving 11 bases unmatched. Germline CDR1 is SGHAT and CDR2 is FQNNGV. The CDR3 here is CASSFNKGAPGNSPLHF. For the CDR3, the DNA is TGTGCCAGCAGCTTTAATAAGGGGGCGCCGGGTAATTCACCCCTCCACTTT.

The chain joins TRBV6-6 to TRBJ2-6, with D perhaps TRBD1 (5 bases). This CDR3 has 15 residues. The V and J ends lost 6 bases and 1 base respectively, with 10 bases between them. Per germline, CDR1 MNHNY and CDR2 SVGAGI (reference sequence). The CDR3: CASSPGISGANVLTF. DNA for the CDR3: TGTGCCAGCAGCCCAGGGATATCTGGGGCCAACGTCCTGACTTTC.

V gene TRBV5-1 combines with J gene TRBJ1-2; no clear D gene. Between the trimmed V and J ends, which lost 0 bases and 4 bases, there was a span of 10 bases. The CDR3 is 14 residues long. Germline CDR1 and CDR2: SGHRS and YFSETQ. The CDR3 DNA reads TGCGCCAGCAGCTTGGCCTCTGAGGGCTATGGCTACACCTTC. As protein: CASSLASEGYGYTF.

This sequence joins TRBV18 and TRBJ1-3; D uncertain. This CDR3 has 16 residues. Deletions cut 0 bases from V and 0 bases from J, with 9 bases between. Germline V CDR1 and CDR2: KGHSH, LQKENI. CDR3 loop: CASSPPFPGSGNTIYF. The CDR3 nucleotides are TGTGCCAGCTCACCACCGTTCCCAGGCTCTGGAAACACCATATATTTT. The full variable domain, completed using reference TRBV18 and TRBJ1-3, is NAGVMQNPRHLVRRRGQEARLRCSPMKGHSHVYWYRQLPEEGLKFMVYLQKENIIDESGMPKERFSAEFPKEGPSILRIQQVVRGDSAAYFCASSPPFPGSGNTIYFGEGSWLTVV.

This chain links TRBV7-8 with TRBJ2-7, with D possibly matching TRBD1 (5 bases). Trimming took 3 bases from V and 0 from J, leaving 15 bases between them. The CDR3 has 16 residues. Looked up from germline, CDR1 is SGHVS and CDR2 is FQNEAQ. The CDR3 DNA sequence: TGTGCCAGCAGCTTTCAGTCCAGGGCCAGCTCCTACGAGCAGTACTTC. Protein: CASSFQSRASSYEQYF.

This chain links TRBV27 with TRBJ2-7; the match to TRBD1 covers 9 bases. From germline, CDR1 is MNHEY and CDR2 SMNVEV (reference sequence). This CDR3 is built from 15 residues. The V segment lost 2 bases and the J segment 4 bases; nucleotides outside the gene matches: 6. CDR3 amino acids: CASSLAGQGWYEQYF. DNA of the CDR3: TGTGCCAGCAGTTTAGCGGGACAGGGTTGGTACGAGCAGTACTTC.

This sequence joins TRBV3-1 (or the pseudogene TRBV3-2) and TRBJ1-3; 7 nucleotides match TRBD1. The trim removed 3 bases at V and 0 bases at J, leaving 8 bases unmatched. CDR1 and CDR2 (germline): LGHDT, YNNKEL (reference sequence). This CDR3 contains 17 residues. CDR3 bases: TGTGCCAGCAGCCATCTGACAGGGTTGAGCTCTGGAAACACCATATATTTT. It translates to CASSHLTGLSSGNTIYF.

The CDR3 sequence: CASSIGRNRADQPQHF. CDR3 in DNA: TGTGCCAGTAGTATAGGGAGAAACAGGGCGGATCAGCCCCAGCATTTT. The chain couples TRBV19 to TRBJ1-5; possibly TRBD1 for D (6 bases). V was clipped by 1 base and J by 5 bases, with 15 bases between them. Germline CDR1 LNHDA, CDR2 SQIVND (reference sequence). The CDR3 runs 16 residues.

V is TRBV4-2 and J is TRBJ2-7; D unclear. The CDR3 loop spans 13 amino acids. Trimming cost V 0 bases and J 7 bases, with 10 bases left between them. The germline gives CDR1 LGHNA, CDR2 YNFKEQ. The CDR3 bases are TGTGCCAGCAGCCAAGAGACCGCCGGGGAGCAGTACTTC. Protein product: CASSQETAGEQYF.

The genes are TRBV6-1 and TRBJ1-2; 9 bases agree with TRBD1. The CDR3 consists of 16 residues. The V and J ends lost 6 bases and 1 base, in that order; junction bases with no gene match: 9. Per germline, CDR1 MNHNS and CDR2 SASEGT. CDR3 protein: CASREQGAKGNYGYTF. The CDR3 DNA is TGTGCCAGCAGAGAACAGGGGGCGAAGGGTAACTATGGCTACACCTTC.

This CDR3 reads CASSEPSDGSSYNSPLHF. CDR3 DNA sequence: TGCGCCAGCAGTGAGCCTTCGGACGGGAGCTCCTATAATTCACCCCTCCACTTT. The chain employs TRBV10-1 and TRBJ1-6; D is ambiguous. Trimming left V 2 bases short and J 0 bases short, with 14 bases between. The germline V gene has CDR1 WNHNN and CDR2 SYGVQD (reference sequence). The CDR3 spans 18 residues.

The V call is TRBV18, the J call TRBJ1-1; no clear D gene. The V end lost 3 bases, the J end lost 1 base, and 6 bases lay between the germline ends. This CDR3 has 13 amino acids. From germline, CDR1 is KGHSH and CDR2 LQKENI. The CDR3 spells CASSPSPNTEAFF. The CDR3 DNA sequence: TGTGCCAGCTCACCCTCTCCGAACACTGAAGCTTTCTTT.

This chain links TRBV6-5 with TRBJ2-7; TRBD1 is a possible D gene (5 bases). This CDR3 region has 15 residues. V lost 0 bases to trimming and J lost 2 bases, with 11 bases between them. Germline lookup yields CDR1 MNHEY and CDR2 SVGAGI. The CDR3 DNA reads as TGTGCCAGCAGTTACTCGACAAGGGGCGCCTACGAGCAGTACTTC. This sequence encodes CASSYSTRGAYEQYF.

This clone was seen only a few times. The rearrangement links TRBV4-2 to TRBJ2-2; 11 nucleotides agree with TRBD1. The CDR3 covers 15 residues. Germline lookup yields CDR1 LGHNA and CDR2 YNFKEQ. V dropped 6 bases and J dropped 3; count of bases not matched to a gene: 3. Here the CDR3 DNA reads TGTGCCAGCAGTCTGGGACAGGGGGACACCGGGGAGCTGTTTTTT. Protein sequence: CASSLGQGDTGELFF.

The rearrangement uses TRBV5-6 and TRBJ1-6, with 7 nucleotides matching TRBD1. The CDR3 is 13 residues long. V gave up 3 bases and J gave up 10 bases; unmatched junction bases: 4. CDR1 is SGHDT, CDR2 YYEEEE, per germline. This chain's CDR3 is CASSWTGNSPLHF. CDR3 sequence (DNA): TGTGCCAGCAGCTGGACAGGCAACTCACCCCTCCACTTT. Using reference TRBV5-6 and TRBJ1-6 for the parts outside the CDR3, the full variable domain is DAGVTQSPTHLIKTRGQQVTLRCSPKSGHDTVSWYQQALGQGPQFIFQYYEEEERQRGNFPDRFSGHQFPNYSSELNVNALLLGDSALYLCASSWTGNSPLHFGNGTRLTVT.

The chain joins TRBV5-1 to TRBJ2-7; 9 positions agree with TRBD1. Germline loops: CDR1 SGHRS, CDR2 YFSETQ. The CDR3 loop spans 16 amino acids. J lost 1 base, V lost 3 bases, and 8 bases had no gene match. This CDR3 is CASSSRDRAVSYEQYF. The CDR3 bases are TGCGCCAGCAGCTCCCGGGACAGGGCTGTATCCTACGAGCAGTACTTC.

The chain links TRBV10-2 to TRBJ2-2; D possibly corresponds to TRBD1 (5 bases). This CDR3 has 13 residues. The V end was cut by 11 bases, the J end by 4 bases, with 14 bases between. The germline V gene has CDR1 WSHSY and CDR2 SAAADI. CDR3 sequence: CASKGRVTGELFF. As DNA, the CDR3 is TGCGCCTCCAAAGGCAGGGTCACCGGGGAGCTGTTTTTT.

The chain uses TRBV28 and TRBJ2-3, with unresolved D. This CDR3 contains 13 residues. Germline values: CDR1 MDHEN, CDR2 SYDVKM. V was shortened by 8 bases and J by 0 bases, with 9 bases between the two germline ends. The CDR3 is CASVSSSTDTQYF. The CDR3 DNA is TGTGCCAGCGTTTCTTCTAGCACAGATACGCAGTATTTT. Full variable domain (rest looked up from reference TRBV28 and TRBJ2-3): DVKVTQSSRYLVKRTGEKVFLECVQDMDHENMFWYRQDPGLGLRLIYFSYDVKMKEKGDIPEGYSVSREKKERFSLILESASTNQTSMYLCASVSSSTDTQYFGPGTRLTVL.